These 15 T cell receptor beta chains were all obtained from the same sample, sequenced in a study of T cell clonotyping in hematopoietic cell transplantation. Clones were sequenced by immunoSEQ multiplex PCR, and TCRdb holds only the in-frame ones, with some missing. The top ten clones hold roughly 6.7% of a sample with roughly 4,600 clones, roughly 94% of them seen once. Sequences were derived from PBMCs, sampled 180 days after allogeneic stem cell transplant. All receptors derive from a male patient in his sixties or seventies who had an allogeneic stem cell transplant from a related donor, so the T cells may come from the graft donor. Some clones in this sample may be carry-over from other donors' samples.

This chain connects TRBV9 to TRBJ1-3; no reliable D call. Germline CDR1 is SGDLS and CDR2 is YYNGEE. The CDR3 runs to 13 residues. Trimming pared 3 bases from V and 7 bases from J, leaving 11 bases between. The CDR3 DNA is TGTGCCAGCAGCGAGGATCTCCATAACACCATATATTTT. Its protein product is CASSEDLHNTIYF. Full variable domain (remainder filled in from reference TRBV9 and TRBJ1-3): DSGVTQTPKHLITATGQRVTLRCSPRSGDLSVYWYQQSLDQGLQFLIQYYNGEERAKGNILERFSAQQFPDLHSELNLSSLELGDSALYFCASSEDLHNTIYFGEGSWLTVV.

This sequence joins TRBV2 and TRBJ1-2, with 10 bases matching TRBD1. Germline V gene sequence: CDR1 SNHLY, CDR2 FYNNEI. Trimming cost V 8 bases and J 7 bases; bases outside gene matches: 13. The CDR3 loop spans 15 amino acids. Here the CDR3 reads CASHTGQGDGTGYTF. DNA of the CDR3: TGTGCCAGCCATACCGGACAGGGGGACGGAACTGGCTACACCTTC.

This chain connects TRBV9 to TRBJ1-2; perhaps TRBD1 as D (5 bases). V lost 1 base and J 2 bases, leaving 21 bases between the germline ends. CDR3 size: 18 residues. Germline V CDR1 and CDR2: SGDLS, YYNGEE. The CDR3 bases are TGTGCCAGCAGCGTATATGGGACGGATCCCAAATTCAACTATGGCTACACCTTC. Translating gives CASSVYGTDPKFNYGYTF.

The count of this clone is one. V is TRBV29-1 and J is TRBJ1-2, with D possibly TRBD1 on 5 matching bases. Germline V lookup: CDR1 SQVTM, CDR2 ANQGSEA. Trimming removed 8 bases from V and 5 bases from J, with 21 bases in between. This CDR3 is 14 amino acids long. CDR3 amino acids: CSPAGPQVEYGYTF. The CDR3 nucleotides read TGCAGCCCAGCGGGACCTCAGGTTGAATATGGCTACACCTTC.

In its sample, this clone was seen once. The rearrangement links TRBV10-1 to TRBJ1-2, with TRBD1 as a possible D gene (6 bases). Germline values: CDR1 WNHNN, CDR2 SYGVQD (reference sequence). V shed 4 bases and J shed 9 bases, with 15 bases lying between them. The length of the CDR3 is 13 residues. The chain's CDR3 is CASSGGQLRRYTF. Here the CDR3 DNA reads TGCGCCAGCAGTGGTGGACAGCTCCGCCGCTACACCTTC.

The chain employs TRBV30 and TRBJ2-3, with D hard to call. Germline values: CDR1 GTSNPN, CDR2 SVGIG (reference sequence). This CDR3 comprises 13 residues. V lost 3 bases and J lost 9, with 16 bases in between. The CDR3 here is CAWSPSSAGTQYF. The CDR3 DNA is TGTGCCTGGAGCCCCTCGAGCGCCGGCACGCAGTATTTT.

V usage is TRBV5-8 and J usage is TRBJ2-7; TRBD1 agrees at 7 bases. Germline CDR1 is SGHTS and CDR2 is YDEGEE. CDR3 length: 13 residues. V lost 5 bases and J lost 5; bases outside the gene matches: 7. DNA for the CDR3: TGTGCCAGCAGGATGAAGGGGGCTCACGAGCAGTACTTC. As protein: CASRMKGAHEQYF.

This sequence joins TRBV11-3 and TRBJ1-4; TRBD1 is a possible D gene (5 bases). The CDR3 covers 14 residues. Germline V gene sequence: CDR1 SGHNT, CDR2 YENEEA. V was pared by 2 bases and J by 7 bases, with 11 bases between. The CDR3 here is CASSLLRGGEKLFF. The CDR3 region has the DNA TGTGCCAGCAGCTTACTCCGGGGGGGTGAAAAACTGTTTTTT.

CDR3 in amino acids: CASSTRTGEHGYTF. CDR3 nucleotides: TGTGCCAGCAGCACTAGGACAGGGGAACATGGCTACACCTTC. V usage is TRBV7-2 and J usage is TRBJ1-2; 9 nucleotides match TRBD1. Trimming at V came to 5 bases and at J to 6 bases, leaving 7 bases not matched to a gene. Germline CDR1 is SGHTA and CDR2 is FQGNSA. This CDR3 region has 14 residues.

V usage is TRBV5-6 and J usage is TRBJ2-7; 8 nucleotides match TRBD1. The V and J ends lost 0 bases and 3 bases, in that order; junction bases with no gene match: 5. The CDR3 extends over 15 amino acids. CDR1 is SGHDT and CDR2 is YYEEEE in the germline V gene. The CDR3 reads CASSLVVTGVYEQYF. CDR3 nucleotides: TGTGCCAGCAGCTTGGTTGTGACAGGGGTCTACGAGCAGTACTTC.

The gene calls are TRBV6-5 and TRBJ1-1; 10 bases are a match to TRBD1. With V trimmed by 7 bases and J by 4 bases, 6 bases remained unmatched. The CDR3 consists of 14 residues. Germline CDR1 MNHEY, CDR2 SVGAGI. This chain's CDR3 is CASKPGQGSTEAFF. The CDR3, as DNA: TGTGCCAGCAAACCGGGACAGGGGAGCACTGAAGCTTTCTTT.

This chain joins TRBV7-9 and TRBJ1-1; D gene uncertain. Germline CDR1 SEHNR, CDR2 FQNEAQ (reference sequence). The CDR3 spans 15 residues. Trimming removed 8 bases from V and 0 bases from J, with 16 bases in between. The CDR3 here is CASLFLGPLNTEAFF. In nucleotides, the CDR3 is TGTGCCAGCCTTTTCCTTGGGCCACTGAACACTGAAGCTTTCTTT. The full variable domain, with the rest looked up from reference TRBV7-9 and TRBJ1-1, is DTGVSQNPRHKITKRGQNVTFRCDPISEHNRLYWYRQTLGQGPEFLTYFQNEAQLEKSRLLSDRFSAERPKGSFSTLEIQRTEQGDSAMYLCASLFLGPLNTEAFFGQGTRLTVV.

This clone came up once. The chain has TRBV5-4 and TRBJ1-2; 10 bases align to TRBD1. V shed 4 bases and J 5 bases; nucleotides not matched to a gene: 14. Germline lookup yields CDR1 SGHNT and CDR2 YYREEE (reference sequence). The CDR3 covers 17 residues. CDR3 DNA sequence: TGTGCCAGCAGCAAAAGACAGGGGGCTGAATCCCCTTATGGCTACACCTTC. Translated, it gives CASSKRQGAESPYGYTF.

The rearrangement joins TRBV5-8 to TRBJ2-5, with 8 bases fitting TRBD2. The CDR3 has 16 residues. CDR1 SGHTS and CDR2 YDEGEE come from the germline V gene. After removal of 2 bases from V and 1 base from J, the junction contained 7 bases not matched to a gene. The CDR3 loop is CASSFGTRGFQETQYF. In DNA, the CDR3 is TGTGCCAGCAGCTTCGGGACTAGGGGTTTCCAAGAGACCCAGTACTTC.

The V call is TRBV5-1, the J call TRBJ2-2; no definite D call. Trimming removed 3 bases at V and 0 bases at J, with 6 bases between. The CDR3 runs 14 residues. The germline V gene encodes CDR1 SGHRS and CDR2 YFSETQ. The CDR3 coding sequence is TGCGCCAGCAGCTGGGATCCGAACACCGGGGAGCTGTTTTTT. As protein: CASSWDPNTGELFF.